These T cell receptor beta chains were read from a single sample in a study of T cell changes during pregnancy in multiple sclerosis. Sequencing was performed with immunoSEQ multiplex PCR; in TCRdb, only in-frame clones are kept and a portion is missing. The table has about 120,000 clones, approximately 93% seen once. The sequencing here drew on peripheral blood, taken before pregnancy. The source of these receptors is a female donor with multiple sclerosis, enrolled in a pregnancy study. CDR3s include the opening cysteine and the closing phenylalanine or tryptophan. Each record gives: D gene, V gene, J gene, clone size, CDR3 DNA, CDR3 protein. D genes are given only for firm matches. Size tells how often a clone was seen (once, few, many) or the class of an expanded clone, and some rows leave it out.

D: TRBD1; V: TRBV6-4; J: TRBJ2-2; size: .; DNA: TGTGCCAGCAGTTATACAGGGGACACCGGGGAGCTGTTTTTT; CDR3: CASSYTGDTGELFF
D: TRBD2; V: TRBV18; J: TRBJ2-3; size: .; DNA: TGTGCCAGCTCATTTGGACTAGACACAGATACGCAGTATTTT; CDR3: CASSFGLDTDTQYF
D: .; V: TRBV27; J: TRBJ2-7; size: .; DNA: TGTGCCAGCAGCCTCCACCGGGATCTCTACGAGCAGTACTTC; CDR3: CASSLHRDLYEQYF
D: TRBD2; V: TRBV11-2; J: TRBJ2-1; size: .; DNA: TGTGCCAGCAGCTCCGGGAGGGCAGGACCCTACAATGAGCAGTTCTTC; CDR3: CASSSGRAGPYNEQFF
D: .; V: TRBV7-8; J: TRBJ1-3; size: .; DNA: TGTGCCAGCAAACAGGGCTCTGGAAACACCATATATTTT; CDR3: CASKQGSGNTIYF
D: TRBD1; V: TRBV6-5; J: TRBJ2-7; size: .; DNA: TGTGCCAGCAGTCGTTCGGGACAGGGTAGCTACGAGCAGTACTTC; CDR3: CASSRSGQGSYEQYF
D: TRBD1; V: TRBV4-2; J: TRBJ2-5; size: .; DNA: TGTGCCAGCAGCCCTTCCGCCGACAGGGACAGAGAGACCCAGTACTTC; CDR3: CASSPSADRDRETQYF
D: .; V: TRBV18; J: TRBJ1-3; size: .; DNA: TGTGCCAGCTCACCTGAACAGGCGCCCTCTGGAAACACCATATATTTT; CDR3: CASSPEQAPSGNTIYF
D: TRBD2; V: TRBV5-1; J: TRBJ2-1; size: .; DNA: TGCGCCAGCAGCTTTGGGACTAGCAGAGGGCGTTACAATGAGCAGTTCTTC; CDR3: CASSFGTSRGRYNEQFF
D: .; V: TRBV2; J: TRBJ1-5; size: .; DNA: TGTGCCAGCAGTGCTCAAACAGTGGGCAATCAGCCCCAGCATTTT; CDR3: CASSAQTVGNQPQHF
D: TRBD1; V: TRBV5-1; J: TRBJ1-1; size: .; DNA: TGCGCCAGCAGCCCGTCCGTGGGACAGGGGGACACTGAAGCTTTCTTT; CDR3: CASSPSVGQGDTEAFF
D: TRBD2; V: TRBV10-3; J: TRBJ2-5; size: once; DNA: TGTGCCATCAGTGAGCCAGATAGCGGGGGGGAGACCCAGTACTTC; CDR3: CAISEPDSGGETQYF
D: .; V: TRBV6-5; J: TRBJ1-2; size: .; DNA: TGTGCCAGCAGTCACCACAGGTCACCAAACTATGGCTACACCTTC; CDR3: CASSHHRSPNYGYTF
D: TRBD1; V: TRBV5-4; J: TRBJ1-1; size: .; DNA: TGTGCCAGCAGCTTGGGGGGGGACAGCTCACGAAGGGCTTTCTTT; CDR3: CASSLGGDSSRRAFF
D: TRBD1; V: TRBV27; J: TRBJ2-7; size: .; DNA: TGTGCCAGCCGTGGGGGACAGGGGACCTACGAGCAGTACTTC; CDR3: CASRGGQGTYEQYF
D: .; V: TRBV28; J: TRBJ1-1; size: .; DNA: TGTGCCAGCAGTTTAGGACACATGAACACTGAAGCTTTCTTT; CDR3: CASSLGHMNTEAFF
D: .; V: TRBV2; J: TRBJ1-1; size: .; DNA: TGTGCCAGCATTTACGAGCCACAGATGAACACTGAAGCTTTCTTT; CDR3: CASIYEPQMNTEAFF
D: .; V: TRBV7-2; J: TRBJ1-3; size: once; DNA: TGTGCCAGCAGCTTAGCGCCGGTGGGAAACACCATATATTTT; CDR3: CASSLAPVGNTIYF
D: .; V: TRBV19; J: TRBJ2-7; size: .; DNA: TGTGCCAGTAGTACCCGGGAGGGACAGGGTACTTACGAGCAGTACTTC; CDR3: CASSTREGQGTYEQYF
D: TRBD2; V: TRBV5-6; J: TRBJ2-1; size: .; DNA: TGTGCCAGCAGCCGCGGGACTAGCGGGAGGGCTACCTACAATGAGCAGTTCTTC; CDR3: CASSRGTSGRATYNEQFF
D: .; V: TRBV27; J: TRBJ2-1; size: .; DNA: TGTGCCAGCAGTACACTCGGGAGCCCCCGGGGAGATGAGCAGTTCTTC; CDR3: CASSTLGSPRGDEQFF
D: .; V: TRBV28; J: TRBJ1-4; size: .; DNA: TGTGCCAGCAGTCCGGCGGGGCGAAATGAAAAACTGTTTTTT; CDR3: CASSPAGRNEKLFF
D: .; V: TRBV19; J: TRBJ2-5; size: .; DNA: TGTGCCAGTAGTATAGATCGGGAGACCCAGTACTTC; CDR3: CASSIDRETQYF
D: .; V: TRBV27; J: TRBJ2-1; size: .; DNA: TGTGCCAGCAGTTTGGGGCAGCACAACAATGAGCAGTTCTTC; CDR3: CASSLGQHNNEQFF
D: .; V: TRBV7-7; J: TRBJ2-1; size: .; DNA: TGTGCCAGCAGCTTATCATCGGGGGAAGGACACAATGAGCAGTTCTTC; CDR3: CASSLSSGEGHNEQFF
D: TRBD1; V: TRBV6-5; J: TRBJ1-5; size: .; DNA: TGTGCCAGCAGGCCGACAGGGGGGAATCAGCCCCAGCATTTT; CDR3: CASRPTGGNQPQHF
D: TRBD1; V: TRBV6-6; J: TRBJ2-7; size: .; DNA: TGTGCCAGCAGTTATTCGGGACAGGTTTGGGACGAGCAGTACTTC; CDR3: CASSYSGQVWDEQYF
D: TRBD1; V: TRBV18; J: TRBJ1-2; size: .; DNA: TGTGCCAGCTCACTCGACAGGGGAAAGAGTGGCTACACCTTC; CDR3: CASSLDRGKSGYTF
D: TRBD2; V: TRBV5-1; J: TRBJ2-5; size: .; DNA: TGCGCCAGCAGCGAAAACCCGGGAGGGCTGAAGACCCAGTACTTC; CDR3: CASSENPGGLKTQYF
D: TRBD1; V: TRBV30; J: TRBJ2-3; size: .; DNA: TGTGCCTGGGGACCCGGGACAGGGTTCGCAGATACGCAGTATTTT; CDR3: CAWGPGTGFADTQYF
D: TRBD2; V: TRBV27; J: TRBJ2-7; size: .; DNA: TGTGCCAGCAGCCTTCGGACTAGCGGGAGAGGGGCCTACGAGCAGTACTTC; CDR3: CASSLRTSGRGAYEQYF
D: .; V: TRBV6-5; J: TRBJ1-5; size: .; DNA: TGTGCCAGCACTCAAACTCCAGGGTCCGCGCCCCAGCATTTT; CDR3: CASTQTPGSAPQHF
D: TRBD2; V: TRBV5-6; J: TRBJ2-1; size: .; DNA: TGTGCCAGCATGGGCGGGGGTTTTTACAATGAGCAGTTCTTC; CDR3: CASMGGGFYNEQFF
D: .; V: TRBV5-4; J: TRBJ2-5; size: .; DNA: TGTGCCAGCAGCTTGGGAGTCCAAGAGACCCAGTACTTC; CDR3: CASSLGVQETQYF
D: TRBD2; V: TRBV16; J: TRBJ2-7; size: .; DNA: TGTGCCAGCAGCCGACAATCCGGGACTAGCGGGAGGTACGAGCAGTACTTC; CDR3: CASSRQSGTSGRYEQYF
D: TRBD1; V: TRBV28; J: TRBJ1-2; size: .; DNA: TGTGCCAGCAGTTTGTACAAAGGGGGCAATAACTATGGCTACACCTTC; CDR3: CASSLYKGGNNYGYTF
D: TRBD1; V: TRBV10-3; J: TRBJ1-1; size: .; DNA: TGTGCCATCAGCCTAACAGGGGTGGGCACTGAAGCTTTCTTT; CDR3: CAISLTGVGTEAFF
D: TRBD1; V: TRBV4-1; J: TRBJ2-6; size: once; DNA: TGCGCCAGCAGTCTTCTACAGGGGAAGGTGGGCTCTGGGGCCAACGTCCTGACTTTC; CDR3: CASSLLQGKVGSGANVLTF
D: .; V: TRBV28; J: TRBJ2-6; size: .; DNA: TGTGCCAGCAGTTTAACAGGGTTCTCTGGGGCCAACGTCCTGACTTTC; CDR3: CASSLTGFSGANVLTF
D: TRBD1; V: TRBV4-1; J: TRBJ1-4; size: .; DNA: TGCGCCAGCAGCCAAGACAGGGGGCCCTATGAAAAACTGTTTTTT; CDR3: CASSQDRGPYEKLFF
D: .; V: TRBV6-5; J: TRBJ1-6; size: .; DNA: TGTGCCAGCAGTCCCCCACAGGAGAGGTCACCCCTCCACTTT; CDR3: CASSPPQERSPLHF
D: TRBD2; V: TRBV11-2; J: TRBJ2-1; size: once; DNA: TGTGCCAGCAGCCTTAGTAGACTAGCGGGAGGGCTTTCTGAGCAGTTCTTC; CDR3: CASSLSRLAGGLSEQFF
D: TRBD1; V: TRBV6-5; J: TRBJ2-2; size: .; DNA: TGTGCCAGCAGTCGCAGGACAGGGGGGGCCGGGGAGCTGTTTTTT; CDR3: CASSRRTGGAGELFF
D: .; V: TRBV7-8; J: TRBJ1-6; size: .; DNA: TGTGCCAGCAGCCTCCTGCGGGGCTCCTTTGATAATTCACCCCTCCACTTT; CDR3: CASSLLRGSFDNSPLHF
D: TRBD2; V: TRBV4-1; J: TRBJ2-1; size: .; DNA: TGCGCCAGCAGCCCAAGATTACAACAAGCGGGACTTTACAATGAGCAGTTCTTC; CDR3: CASSPRLQQAGLYNEQFF
D: .; V: TRBV19; J: TRBJ1-1; size: .; DNA: TGTGCCAGTAGTATATGGGCAGGGGAGAACACTGAAGCTTTCTTT; CDR3: CASSIWAGENTEAFF
D: .; V: TRBV6-5; J: TRBJ2-5; size: .; DNA: TGTGCCAGCAGTTACGTGACAGCTCAAGAGACCCAGTACTTC; CDR3: CASSYVTAQETQYF
D: TRBD1; V: TRBV5-1; J: TRBJ2-5; size: .; DNA: TGCGCCAGCAGACAACTGACAGGGGTTGAAGAGACCCAGTACTTC; CDR3: CASRQLTGVEETQYF
D: .; V: TRBV25-1; J: TRBJ1-2; size: .; DNA: TGTGCCAGCAGTGAATATGGCGGCTTCTATGGCTACACCTTC; CDR3: CASSEYGGFYGYTF
D: TRBD1; V: TRBV9; J: TRBJ2-2; size: .; DNA: TGTGCCAGCAACGACAGGGGTAAAAAGAACGGGGAGCTGTTTTTT; CDR3: CASNDRGKKNGELFF
D: TRBD1; V: TRBV7-8; J: TRBJ2-5; size: .; DNA: TGTGCCAGCAGCAACGACAGGGTGGAGACCCAGTACTTC; CDR3: CASSNDRVETQYF
D: .; V: TRBV2; J: TRBJ2-1; size: once; DNA: TGTGCCAGCAGTGAGCTAGTGGGTGAGCAGTTCTTC; CDR3: CASSELVGEQFF
D: TRBD1; V: TRBV10-3; J: TRBJ1-1; size: .; DNA: TGTGCCATCAGTGGCTCACAGGGGGCGAACACTGAAGCTTTCTTT; CDR3: CAISGSQGANTEAFF
D: TRBD2; V: TRBV5-1; J: TRBJ2-3; size: .; DNA: TGCGCCAGCAGCTTTGGGGGGGGAGATACGCAGTATTTT; CDR3: CASSFGGGDTQYF
D: TRBD1; V: TRBV6-1; J: TRBJ1-1; size: .; DNA: TGTGCCAGCAAGGCAGGGGGAAAGGGCACTGAAGCTTTCTTT; CDR3: CASKAGGKGTEAFF